The entry below describes one TCR beta chain. What it recognizes is unknown. The sample belongs to a study of shared clonotypes between healthy human individuals. V was shortened by 0 bases and J by 7 bases, with 12 bases between the two germline ends. Germline CDR1 LNHNV, CDR2 YYDKDF (reference sequence). The CDR3 totals 15 residues. The data were produced by immunoSEQ multiplex PCR, yet TCRdb's version contains in-frame clones alone and is incomplete. The data hold 2 million to 2.5 million clones, with roughly 93% observed a single time. Findings and caveats of the study: Even with large depth, rarefaction showed that sorted-subset sequencing was incomplete. Sharing across a handful of donors was seen in 4% to 6.5% of naive CD4 clonotypes.

The donor cohort consisted entirely of Caucasian adults residing in Nashville, Tennessee. The authors divided CD4+ cells into CD45RA+ naive and CD45RA-negative memory subsets. This TCR was sampled from a man between 18 and 35 years old in good health. Some clones in this sample may be carry-over from other donors' samples. The J gene is TRBJ1-4, the V gene TRBV15; D not certain. The specimen was naive CD4+ T cells from PBMCs. Regarding subset: CD45RA+ positively selected. The CDR3 DNA reads as TGTGCCACCAGCAGAGAGGCTGAGGGATCTGAAAAACTGTTTTTT. It translates to CATSREAEGSEKLFF.